The present TCR beta chain was sequenced within a study of OX40 agonist ivuxolimab in advanced cancers. Study-wide context: Ivuxolimab, which targeted the costimulatory receptor OX40 (CD134), was an agonistic, fully human IgG2 monoclonal antibody. Intravenous ivuxolimab was administered to patients every 2 weeks at six dose levels: 0.01, 0.1, 0.3, 1.5, 3 and 10 mg/kg. Of the roughly 54 dose-escalation patients, hepatocellular carcinoma was present in around 20, melanoma in approximately 15, renal cell carcinoma in 9 and head and neck cancer in 9. In the dose-escalation cohort, roughly 80% of patients were male, and the mean age was approximately 60 years, with a range of roughly 20 to 80. Patients were allowed to have had prior anti-PD-1, anti-PD-L1 or anti-CTLA-4 therapy, and less than 45% of the dose-escalation patients had previously received checkpoint inhibitors. Three dose-escalation patients achieved partial responses, one with hepatocellular carcinoma and two with cutaneous melanoma. The purpose of peripheral TCRbeta sequencing was to test whether ivuxolimab changed TCR sequence diversity and led to clonal T-cell expansion. The monotherapy dose-escalation portion (N ≈ 52 patients) of the phase I ivuxolimab trial is reported in the paper.

What the study reported, not specific to this receptor: After ivuxolimab, CD8+ T cells had more expanded clones than CD4+ T cells on average. At doses of 0.1 to 3.0 mg/kg, clonal expansion of both CD4+ and CD8+ blood T cells was observed from baseline to week 6. In the 0.1-3.0 mg/kg groups, partial responders had among the lowest normalized peripheral clonal expansion, particularly in CD8+ T cells. Antigen specificity was not determined for the clonally expanded peripheral T cells. Low levels of normalized T-cell clonal expansion were also seen in some nonresponding patients.

Note on this clone: No cognate antigen has been identified for it. The input lacks base qualities; no much larger clone sits a single base away.

Genomic DNA was extracted from sorted cells for sequencing of the TCRbeta CDR3 region. The immunoSEQ Assay was used for sequencing of TCRbeta CDR3 regions. Drawn from immuneACCESS, this table holds only the in-frame rearrangements with V and J called that TCRdb kept. Clones are partly lost; checked studies trace under half to an unresolved V gene and leave the rest unexplained. The sample yields 65,000 to 80,000 clones; 87% were counted once. The ten most abundant clones make up 0.2% to 0.3% of the sample. The CDR3 starts with the cysteine, ends with the phenylalanine, and has 14 residues. The sequence is cut down to CDR3 DNA, 42 bases in frame from base 1. Relative to germline, V is missing 4 bases and J is missing 3 bases, with 5 bases of the junction outside any gene match. Via the germline V gene, CDR1 is KGHSH and CDR2 LQKENI. Patients with autoimmune disease history or receiving systemic immunosuppression were excluded from the trial. Peripheral blood for TCR sequencing was collected from all dose cohorts at baseline, on cycle 4 day 1, and on cycle 7 day 1. Samples were obtained from an open-label, multicenter, first-in-human phase I dose-escalation trial of ivuxolimab. Adults with locally advanced or metastatic head and neck squamous cell, hepatocellular, melanoma or renal cell carcinoma were enrolled in the trial. CD4+ and CD8+ T cells were sorted separately from peripheral blood before TCR sequencing.

The material sequenced was CD4+ or CD8+ T cells sorted from blood, taken in a trial of the OX40 agonist ivuxolimab. The rearranged segments are TRBV18 and TRBJ1-1; 7 bases in the junction line up with TRBD1. The source is an adult with an advanced solid tumor such as melanoma, head and neck, liver or kidney cancer. The CDR3 has the sequence CASSLNQGDTEAFF. The DNA is TGTGCCAGCTCACTCAACCAGGGGGACACTGAAGCTTTCTTT.